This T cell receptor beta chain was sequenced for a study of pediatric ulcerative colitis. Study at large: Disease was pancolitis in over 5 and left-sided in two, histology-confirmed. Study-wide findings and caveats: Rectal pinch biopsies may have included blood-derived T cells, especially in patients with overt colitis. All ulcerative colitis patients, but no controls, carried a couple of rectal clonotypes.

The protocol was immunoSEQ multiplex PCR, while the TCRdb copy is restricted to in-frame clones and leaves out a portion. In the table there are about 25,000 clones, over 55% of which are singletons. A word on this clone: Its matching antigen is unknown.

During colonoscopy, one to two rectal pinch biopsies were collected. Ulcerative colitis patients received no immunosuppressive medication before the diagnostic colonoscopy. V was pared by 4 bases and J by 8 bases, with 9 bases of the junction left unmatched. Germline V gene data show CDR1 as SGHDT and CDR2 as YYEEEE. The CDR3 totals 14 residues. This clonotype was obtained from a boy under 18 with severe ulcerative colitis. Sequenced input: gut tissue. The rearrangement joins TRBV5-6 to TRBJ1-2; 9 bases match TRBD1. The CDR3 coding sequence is TGTGCCAGCAGCCCGAAGAACAGGGGGCAAGGCTACACCTTC. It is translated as CASSPKNRGQGYTF. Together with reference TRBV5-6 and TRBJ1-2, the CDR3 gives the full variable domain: DAGVTQSPTHLIKTRGQQVTLRCSPKSGHDTVSWYQQALGQGPQFIFQYYEEEERQRGNFPDRFSGHQFPNYSSELNVNALLLGDSALYLCASSPKNRGQGYTFGSGTRLTVV.